This TCR beta chain is drawn from a study of blood T cell repertoires in COVID-19. The overall study: Acute-phase and convalescent COVID-19 samples originated in the United States, Italy and Spain.

This CDR3 has 15 residues. Germline CDR1 MNHEY, CDR2 SVGAGI. The V and J ends lost 6 bases and 4 bases, in that order; junction bases with no gene match: 10. Sequencing used immunoSEQ multiplex PCR; TCRdb keeps in-frame clones, though not all of them. Of 150,000 to 200,000 clones listed, more than 80% were seen once; the top ten hold roughly a tenth. V and J are TRBV6-5 and TRBJ2-5; 8 bases are shared with TRBD2. Sequencing was performed on peripheral blood. This TCR was recovered from a human donor in a cohort sampled during active COVID-19. The CDR3 protein is CASSLVGAGGETQYF. Here the CDR3 DNA reads TGTGCCAGCAGCCTCGTGGGGGCGGGAGGAGAGACCCAGTACTTC.